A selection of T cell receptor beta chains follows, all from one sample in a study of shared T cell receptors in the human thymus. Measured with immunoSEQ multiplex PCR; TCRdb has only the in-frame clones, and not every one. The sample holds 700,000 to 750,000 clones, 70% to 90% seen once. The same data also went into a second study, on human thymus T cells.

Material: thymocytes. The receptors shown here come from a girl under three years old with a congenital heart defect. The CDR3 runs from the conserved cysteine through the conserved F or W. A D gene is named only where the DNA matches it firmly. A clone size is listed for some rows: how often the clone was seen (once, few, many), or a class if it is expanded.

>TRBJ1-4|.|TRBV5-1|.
TGCGCCAGCAGCTCGAACAAAGTGGCAACTAATGAAAAACTGTTTTTT
CASSSNKVATNEKLFF
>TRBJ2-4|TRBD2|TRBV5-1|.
TGCGCCAGCAGCTTGGATGCGGGGGGGCAGGAGATTAACAAAAACATTCAGTACTTC
CASSLDAGGQEINKNIQYF
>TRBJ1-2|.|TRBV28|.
TGTGCCAGCAGTTTGGGAATTTTAGGGGGACACTATGGCTACACCTTC
CASSLGILGGHYGYTF
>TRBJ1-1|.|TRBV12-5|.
TGTGCTAGTGGTTTGATCCCCACGGGCGGAGGTGAAGCTTTCTTT
CASGLIPTGGGEAFF
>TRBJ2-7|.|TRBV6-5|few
TGTGCCTTCCGGGGGACAGCTTACGAGCAGTACTTC
CAFRGTAYEQYF
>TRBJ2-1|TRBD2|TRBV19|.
TGTGCCAGTAGGCCGGGGGGGCCCGGTTGGAATGAGCAGTTCTTC
CASRPGGPGWNEQFF
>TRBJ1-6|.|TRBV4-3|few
TGCGCCAGCAGCCAAGAGAGGGGCAAACGACAGGCAACAATAATATCTTCACCCCTCCACTTT
CASSQERGKRQATIISSPLHF
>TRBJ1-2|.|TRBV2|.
TGTGCCAGCAGAGGACTTGGTGGCTACACCTTC
CASRGLGGYTF
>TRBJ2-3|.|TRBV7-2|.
TGTGCGGGAAGGGGGGGCCCCTCAGATACGCAGTATTTT
CAGRGGPSDTQYF
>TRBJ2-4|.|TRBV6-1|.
TGTGCCAGCAGTCACGGAGGGGTGAAAAACATTCAGTACTTC
CASSHGGVKNIQYF
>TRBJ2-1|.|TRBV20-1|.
TGCAGTGCTAGCAATCATGAGCAGTTCTTC
CSASNHEQFF
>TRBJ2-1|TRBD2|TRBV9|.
TGTGCCAGCAGCACTCAGGGCGGGGGGTCGTACAATGAGCAGTTCTTC
CASSTQGGGSYNEQFF
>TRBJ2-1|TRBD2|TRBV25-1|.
TGTGCCAGCCAGAGCGGGCTAGCGGGGGTCAATGAGCAGTTCTTC
CASQSGLAGVNEQFF
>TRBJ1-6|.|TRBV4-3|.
TGCGCCAGCAGCCCAATCCCCACGGGTAATTCACCCCTCCACTTT
CASSPIPTGNSPLHF
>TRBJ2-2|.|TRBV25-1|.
TGTGCCAGCACCCTCACGGGGGTTACGAACACCGGGGAGCTGTTTTTT
CASTLTGVTNTGELFF
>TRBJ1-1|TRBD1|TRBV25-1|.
TGTGCCAGCAGTGCCATGGGACAGATGAACACTGAAGCTTTCTTT
CASSAMGQMNTEAFF
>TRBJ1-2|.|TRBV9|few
TGTGCCAGCAGCGTAGGGCCCAAAAATTATGGCTACACCTTC
CASSVGPKNYGYTF
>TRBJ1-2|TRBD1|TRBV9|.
TGTGCCAGCAGTGGGACAGGGGGCCGTACCCCCCGCTTC
CASSGTGGRTPRF
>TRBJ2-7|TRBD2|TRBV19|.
TGTGCCAGTAGCCTCTATGGGGGGGCCTACGAGCAGTACTTC
CASSLYGGAYEQYF
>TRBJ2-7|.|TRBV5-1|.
TGCGCCAGCAGCTTGGCCGGGGTCCCTTCCTCCTACGAGCAGTACTTC
CASSLAGVPSSYEQYF
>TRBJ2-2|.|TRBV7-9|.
TGTGCCAGCAGCGGACATACCCTCGGGGAGCTGTTTTTT
CASSGHTLGELFF
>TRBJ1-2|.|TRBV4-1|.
TGCGCCAGCAGCCAAGATCGTTTGGGAACAGGCTACAGAGAGTATGGCTACACCTTC
CASSQDRLGTGYREYGYTF
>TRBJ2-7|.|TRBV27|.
TGTGCCAGCAGCCCAAGTAGGGACTCTAGCGAGCAGTACTTC
CASSPSRDSSEQYF
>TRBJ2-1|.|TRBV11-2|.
TGTGCCAGCAGCCAACAAGCGGGCAAGACAGAACCAAACAATGAGCAGTTCTTC
CASSQQAGKTEPNNEQFF
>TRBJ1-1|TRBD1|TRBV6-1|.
TGTGCCAGCAGAGGACAGGGGTTGAGGAACACTGAAGCTTTCTTT
CASRGQGLRNTEAFF
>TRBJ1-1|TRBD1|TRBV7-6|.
TGTGCCAGCAGCACGGGACAGGGGTCTGGTGAAGCTTTCTTT
CASSTGQGSGEAFF
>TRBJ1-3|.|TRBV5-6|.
TGTGCCAGCAGCTTCAGGGGATTCTCTGGAAACACCATATATTTT
CASSFRGFSGNTIYF
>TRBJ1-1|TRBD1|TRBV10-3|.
TGTGCCATCAGTCCAGGGGGCTGGTGTCAGAACACTGAAGCTTTCTTT
CAISPGGWCQNTEAFF
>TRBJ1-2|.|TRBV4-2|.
TGTGCCAGCAGCCAACAAACCCCACGGGAGGAAGCTAACTATGGCTACACCTTC
CASSQQTPREEANYGYTF
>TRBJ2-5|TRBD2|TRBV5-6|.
TGTGCCAGCAGCCCAGGACTAGCGGGGAAAGAGACCCAGTACTTC
CASSPGLAGKETQYF
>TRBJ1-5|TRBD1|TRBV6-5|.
TGTGCCAGCGGGGACAGGATTCAGCCCCAGCATTTT
CASGDRIQPQHF
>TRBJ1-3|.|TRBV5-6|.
TGTGCCAGCAACAAAGGGGTCTCTGGAAACACCATATATTTT
CASNKGVSGNTIYF
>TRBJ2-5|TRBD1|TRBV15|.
TGTGCCACCAGCAGAACCGGGACAGGGGTAGAGACCCAGTACTTC
CATSRTGTGVETQYF
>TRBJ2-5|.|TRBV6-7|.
TGTGCCAGCAGAACCCTGAGAGGACAGATAGAGACCCAGTACTTC
CASRTLRGQIETQYF
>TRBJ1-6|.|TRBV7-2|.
TGTGCCAGCAGCTTATTCGGGGGGCCCCCCGGGGGTTCACCCCTCCACTTT
CASSLFGGPPGGSPLHF
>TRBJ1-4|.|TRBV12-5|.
TGTGCTAGTGGCCTCTCAGGGCTTGAAAAACTGTTTTTT
CASGLSGLEKLFF
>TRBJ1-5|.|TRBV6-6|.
TGTGCCAGCAGATCAGGGTTGTGGAGCAATCAGCCCCAGCATTTT
CASRSGLWSNQPQHF
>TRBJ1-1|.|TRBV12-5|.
TGTGCTAGTGGGGTCGGACAGTGGAACACTGAAGCTTTCTTT
CASGVGQWNTEAFF
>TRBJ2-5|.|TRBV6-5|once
TGTGCCAGCAGCAACGGACTTTTCCAAGAGACCCAGTACTTC
CASSNGLFQETQYF
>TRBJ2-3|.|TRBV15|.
TGTGCCACCAGCAGGGACCGGGCCCTGAGGGGCACAGATACGCAGTATTTT
CATSRDRALRGTDTQYF
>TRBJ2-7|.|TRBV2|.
TGTGCCAGCAGTGCCGGCGGGGTCCATACCTACGAGCAGTACTTC
CASSAGGVHTYEQYF